These T cell receptor beta chains were read from a single sample in a study of spatial heterogeneity in lung cancer. In TCRdb, the 5' RACE reads were re-called with MiXCR into one record per CDR3 protein. This table holds about 110,000 distinct CDR3 sequences, more than 10% found once. This specimen was PBMCs, taken at follow-up. These TCRs come from a female donor with early-stage non-small cell lung cancer. Each CDR3 is given with its conserved first and last residue. Fields, in order: V gene, J gene, D gene, clone size, CDR3 DNA, CDR3 protein. A D gene is named only where the DNA matches it firmly. Clone size is stated in some rows and not others, as once, few, many or a class when expanded.

v_gene: TRBV12-3/TRBV12-4
j_gene: TRBJ2-4
d_gene: TRBD1
abundance: many
CDR3nt: TGTGCCAGTACAGGGGCAAACATTCAGTACTTC
CDR3aa: CASTGANIQYF

v_gene: TRBV18
j_gene: TRBJ2-1
d_gene: .
abundance: many
CDR3nt: TGTGCCAGCTCACCGGACAGAAACTACTTCAATGAGCAGTTCTTC
CDR3aa: CASSPDRNYFNEQFF

v_gene: TRBV28
j_gene: TRBJ1-2
d_gene: .
abundance: few
CDR3nt: TGTGCCAGCAGTTCGACAGACAGTAACTATGGCTACACCTTC
CDR3aa: CASSSTDSNYGYTF

v_gene: TRBV29-1
j_gene: TRBJ2-1
d_gene: TRBD2
abundance: few
CDR3nt: TGCAGAGGCTCTAGCGGACACAATGAGCAGTTCTTC
CDR3aa: CRGSSGHNEQFF

v_gene: TRBV7-2
j_gene: TRBJ2-3
d_gene: TRBD2
abundance: .
CDR3nt: TGTGCCAGCGCCGCCGGGACTAGCGTGGGAGATACGCAGTATTTT
CDR3aa: CASAAGTSVGDTQYF

v_gene: TRBV3-1
j_gene: TRBJ2-7
d_gene: .
abundance: many
CDR3nt: TGTGCCAGCAGCCAAGATCCCATCGACGAGCAGTACTTC
CDR3aa: CASSQDPIDEQYF

v_gene: TRBV18
j_gene: TRBJ2-2
d_gene: TRBD1
abundance: .
CDR3nt: TGTGCCAACTCACCACAACCGGGACAGGGTTCGAACACCGGGGAGCTGTTTTTT
CDR3aa: CANSPQPGQGSNTGELFF

v_gene: TRBV9
j_gene: TRBJ2-3
d_gene: .
abundance: .
CDR3nt: TGTGCCAGCAGCGTAGGTTTTGATACGCAGTATTTT
CDR3aa: CASSVGFDTQYF

v_gene: TRBV20-1
j_gene: TRBJ2-5
d_gene: TRBD2
abundance: .
CDR3nt: TGCAGTGCTAGAGGGACTAGCGGGAGACAAGAGACCCAGTACTTC
CDR3aa: CSARGTSGRQETQYF

v_gene: TRBV3-1
j_gene: TRBJ1-1
d_gene: .
abundance: .
CDR3nt: TGTGCCAGCAGCCAAGCTTGGGAAAACACTGAAGCTTTCTTT
CDR3aa: CASSQAWENTEAFF

v_gene: TRBV12-3/TRBV12-4
j_gene: TRBJ1-4
d_gene: .
abundance: few
CDR3nt: TGTGCCAGCAGTTTAGCGTTAGAAAAACTGTTTTTT
CDR3aa: CASSLALEKLFF

v_gene: TRBV11-1
j_gene: TRBJ2-1
d_gene: .
abundance: .
CDR3nt: TGTGCCAGCAGCTTAATGGAGGCGGACAATGAGCAGTTCTTC
CDR3aa: CASSLMEADNEQFF

v_gene: TRBV5-1
j_gene: TRBJ2-1
d_gene: .
abundance: .
CDR3nt: TGCGCCAGCAGCTTGGCAAGCGGAGGCCCGTACAATGAGCAGTTCTTC
CDR3aa: CASSLASGGPYNEQFF

v_gene: TRBV29-1
j_gene: TRBJ2-1
d_gene: TRBD2
abundance: many
CDR3nt: TGCAGCGTTCCTAGCGGGAGGAGCTCCTACAATGAGCAGTTCTTC
CDR3aa: CSVPSGRSSYNEQFF

v_gene: TRBV5-1
j_gene: TRBJ2-3
d_gene: TRBD2
abundance: many
CDR3nt: TGCGCCAGCAGCCCCGGAGGACCGGGAGGGTTTCCCGATACGCAGTATTTT
CDR3aa: CASSPGGPGGFPDTQYF

v_gene: TRBV13
j_gene: TRBJ1-1
d_gene: .
abundance: few
CDR3nt: TGTGCCAGCAGGCGGGAGGACAGAGCAGCTACTGAAGCTTTCTTT
CDR3aa: CASRREDRAATEAFF

v_gene: TRBV20-1
j_gene: TRBJ1-5
d_gene: TRBD1
abundance: .
CDR3nt: TGCAGTGCTGGACAGGGGGCTCAGCCCCAGCATTTT
CDR3aa: CSAGQGAQPQHF

v_gene: TRBV11-2
j_gene: TRBJ2-7
d_gene: .
abundance: few
CDR3nt: TGTGCCAGCAGCATGGGGCTAACCTACGAGCAGTACTTC
CDR3aa: CASSMGLTYEQYF

v_gene: TRBV4-1
j_gene: TRBJ2-1
d_gene: .
abundance: .
CDR3nt: TGCGCCAGCAGCCAAGCTTTGAGCTCCTACAATGAGCAGTTCTTC
CDR3aa: CASSQALSSYNEQFF

v_gene: TRBV4-2
j_gene: TRBJ2-1
d_gene: .
abundance: .
CDR3nt: TGTGCCAGCAGCCAAGATCGCGGGACCCCACGACCTGAGCAGTTCTTC
CDR3aa: CASSQDRGTPRPEQFF

v_gene: TRBV6-1
j_gene: TRBJ2-6
d_gene: .
abundance: few
CDR3nt: TGTGCCAGCAGAAGTCAGGGTTCTGGGGCCAACGTCCTGACTTTC
CDR3aa: CASRSQGSGANVLTF

v_gene: TRBV10-3
j_gene: TRBJ1-4
d_gene: .
abundance: many
CDR3nt: TGTGCCATCAGTGACCCGGGACGCCGTGGGGGAAATGAAAAACTGTTTTTT
CDR3aa: CAISDPGRRGGNEKLFF

v_gene: TRBV10-3
j_gene: TRBJ1-4
d_gene: .
abundance: .
CDR3nt: TGTGCCATCAGACGGACGGAAGCAACTAATGAAAAACTGTTTTTT
CDR3aa: CAIRRTEATNEKLFF

v_gene: TRBV20-1
j_gene: TRBJ1-5
d_gene: .
abundance: few
CDR3nt: TGCAGTGCTGCCCAGACAGGAGGCAATCAGCCCCAGCATTTT
CDR3aa: CSAAQTGGNQPQHF

v_gene: TRBV12-3/TRBV12-4
j_gene: TRBJ2-7
d_gene: TRBD2
abundance: many
CDR3nt: TGTGCCAGCAGTTTCCGGCGGGAGACACGGTACGAGCAGTACTTC
CDR3aa: CASSFRRETRYEQYF

v_gene: TRBV11-2
j_gene: TRBJ2-3
d_gene: .
abundance: .
CDR3nt: TGTGCCAGCAGCAGACAACTACTCACAGATACGCAGTATTTT
CDR3aa: CASSRQLLTDTQYF